The clone carrying this T cell receptor beta chain was recorded only once. Under the authors' procedure: Amplification of reference gene primers was used by the study to estimate nucleated cell counts. Clones were sequenced by immunoSEQ multiplex PCR, and TCRdb holds only the in-frame ones, with some missing. V and J calls and clone size are copied from that table; D and trimming were computed from the DNA. The sample holds about 49,000 clones; 75% to 90% are singletons and the top ten take around 2.2%. This specimen comes from a study of blood T cell repertoires in COVID-19. At the level of the study: Samples of COVID-19 (acute and convalescent) were obtained from the United States, Italy and Spain.

Seattle-derived patients entered the study during active infection and were followed longitudinally. The receptor's source is a woman older than 75 with COVID-19, enrolled during active disease. The sample comprised peripheral blood.

CDR3 sequence: CSVRQDSYEQYF. DNA of the CDR3: TGCAGCGTTCGACAGGACTCCTACGAGCAGTACTTC. The chain recombines TRBV29-1 with TRBJ2-7; tentative D call: TRBD1 (6 bases). V gave up 5 bases and J gave up 0 bases, with 8 bases separating them. CDR3 length: 12 amino acids. Germline assignment: CDR1 SQVTM and CDR2 ANQGSEA.